This T cell receptor (beta chain) was profiled in a study of blood T cell repertoires in COVID-19 (TCRdb year 2020). Looking at the study overall: Collaborator samples came from the United States, Italy and Spain and covered acute and convalescent phases of COVID-19. The repertoires were released in a freely available public database intended as a resource for research on the immune response to SARS-CoV-2. The samples were drawn from the first 160 participants of the ongoing ImmuneRACE study and from about 1,200 subjects provided by 6 global collaborators. Deeply sampled blood TCRbeta repertoires from subjects exposed to, actively infected with, or recovered from COVID-19 were included in the dataset. Nearly every sample came with metadata listing a de-identified subject ID, COVID-19 status, age in years and sex. The material from the prospective study consisted of cDNA or gDNA derived from T cells, B-cell-depleted T cells, or PBMCs. HLA class I and class II types, where available, came from metadata supplied by the sample provider rather than from assay-based typing.

In the prospective study, participants were roughly 18 to 100 years old, resided in 24 geographic areas of the United States, and were enrolled through a virtual design. Cohort assignment in the prospective study relied on participant-reported clinical history from a screening survey and a study questionnaire. In the prospective study, whole blood, serum and a nasopharyngeal or oropharyngeal swab were collected from each participant by mobile phlebotomists. Participants in the prospective study had the option to provide additional blood draws and questionnaires over a roughly 2-month period. Before DNA extraction, blood samples from the prospective study were shipped at room temperature or frozen. From cysteine to phenylalanine, the CDR3 is 16 amino acids long. The entry retains the CDR3 DNA only, 48 bases that are in frame from base 1. The germline V gene yields SGHRS for CDR1 and YFSETQ for CDR2. For this chain, trimming is 2 bases at the V end and 0 bases at the J end, and the number of junction bases without a gene match is 2.

TCRbeta CDR3 regions were amplified from genomic DNA by means of the immunoSEQ Assay, a bias-controlled multiplex PCR. The study's processing was this. The number of nucleated cells in each sample was estimated by amplification of reference gene primers within the assay. To quantify the absolute abundance of each unique TCRbeta CDR3 rearrangement, sequence reads were collapsed and filtered. For each sample, productive Simpson clonality was calculated as the square root of Simpson's diversity index over productive rearrangements. The clones in this table, taken by TCRdb from immuneACCESS, are in-frame only. Not every clone is retained; where verified, under half of the shortfall comes from an unresolved V gene, and the cause of the rest is unknown. The V and J calls and clone size are taken from that table; D and trimming were inferred from the DNA. The sample table records some 380,000 clones; approximately 85% of these occur just once. Approximately 2.1% of the sample is in the top ten clones.

To note about this clone: It lacks a known antigen. No per-base quality is available; no much larger clone lies one base away.

What the work shows at the level of the full study, not this receptor alone: How much clinical and demographic metadata was included differed by source and by participant, and the metadata was provided uncurated.

The TCR was taken from a woman in her 40s with acute COVID-19. Sequencing was performed on PBMCs or T cells enriched from blood (not recorded which). The chain was built from TRBV5-1 and TRBJ2-1; 10 nucleotides in the junction match TRBD1. The sequence in DNA is TGCGCCAGCAGCTTCCGACAGGGGGCCTCCTACAATGAGCAGTTCTTC. This encodes CASSFRQGASYNEQFF.